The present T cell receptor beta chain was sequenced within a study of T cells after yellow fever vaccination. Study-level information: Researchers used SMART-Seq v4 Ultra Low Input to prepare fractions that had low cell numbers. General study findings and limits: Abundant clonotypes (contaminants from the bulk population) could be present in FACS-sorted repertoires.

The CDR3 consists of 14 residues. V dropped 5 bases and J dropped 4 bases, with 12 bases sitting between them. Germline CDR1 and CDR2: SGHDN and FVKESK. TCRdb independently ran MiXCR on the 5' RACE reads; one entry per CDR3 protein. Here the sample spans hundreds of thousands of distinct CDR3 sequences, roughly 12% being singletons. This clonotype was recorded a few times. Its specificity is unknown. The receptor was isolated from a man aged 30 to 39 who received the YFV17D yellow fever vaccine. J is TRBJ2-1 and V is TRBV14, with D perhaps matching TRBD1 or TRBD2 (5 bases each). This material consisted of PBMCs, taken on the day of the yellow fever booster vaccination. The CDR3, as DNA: TGTGCCAGCAGCGCCCGGGACGGTTACAATGAGCAGTTCTTC. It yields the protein CASSARDGYNEQFF.